This entry lists 29 T cell receptor beta chains sequenced from one sample in a study of blood T cell repertoires in COVID-19 (dated by TCRdb to 2018 to 2021). The library came from the immunoSEQ multiplex PCR assay. TCRdb mirrors the immuneACCESS table, restricted to in-frame sequences. Some clones are absent from its copies; in checked studies, under half trace to an unresolved V gene, and the reason for the others is unknown. The sample profile shows fewer than 250,000 clones; approximately 87% of them were found once. 0.7% to 0.95% of the sample is taken by the ten largest. Sequences were obtained from peripheral blood. The receptor source for this set is a woman in her seventies with acute or convalescent COVID-19.

The chain recombines TRBV4-2 with TRBJ2-1; D is possibly TRBD2 (5 bases). This CDR3 contains 12 residues. Germline V gene lookup returns CDR1 LGHNA and CDR2 YNFKEQ. V gave up 0 bases and J gave up 12 bases, with 9 bases separating them. As DNA, the CDR3 is TGTGCCAGCAGCCAAGAGCGGGCAAGGCAGTTCTTC. Its protein is CASSQERARQFF.

The chain links TRBV10-1 to TRBJ2-2; D perhaps matches TRBD2 (5 bases). V was clipped by 0 bases and J by 2 bases, with 16 bases between them. CDR1 and CDR2 (germline): WNHNN, SYGVQD (reference sequence). The CDR3 has 18 amino acids. For the CDR3, the DNA is TGCGCCAGCAGTGAGTCCCCGCGCGGACTTGCTAACACCGGGGAGCTGTTTTTT. It specifies CASSESPRGLANTGELFF.

The rearrangement uses TRBV5-1 and TRBJ2-7; TRBD2 agrees at 14 bases. The germline V gene encodes CDR1 SGHRS and CDR2 YFSETQ. J was trimmed by 0 bases and V by 0 bases; bases with no gene match: 8. CDR3 length: 19 amino acids. CDR3 sequence reads: CASSLGLAGGTLSSYEQYF. DNA for the CDR3: TGCGCCAGCAGCTTGGGACTAGCGGGGGGGACCCTGAGCTCCTACGAGCAGTACTTC.

The rearrangement joins TRBV3-1 (or the pseudogene TRBV3-2) to TRBJ2-7; 7 bases fit TRBD2. The V gene's germline CDR1 is LGHDT and CDR2 YNNKEL (reference sequence). V shed 4 bases, J shed 7 bases, and the junction held 13 bases outside the gene matches. The CDR3 is made up of 15 amino acids. CDR3 sequence: CASSPIAGQAAEQYF. In nucleotides, the CDR3 is TGTGCCAGCAGCCCTATAGCGGGCCAAGCGGCTGAGCAGTACTTC.

This clone was counted a single time. The rearrangement joins TRBV7-9 to TRBJ1-3; D unresolved. Germline CDR1 SEHNR, CDR2 FQNEAQ (reference sequence). The CDR3 totals 13 residues. Trimming removed 6 bases from V and 3 bases from J, with 9 bases in between. The CDR3 protein is CASSPSFGNTIYF. The CDR3, as DNA: TGTGCCAGCAGTCCCTCGTTTGGAAACACCATATATTTT.

The V gene is TRBV19, the J gene TRBJ2-7; D perhaps matches TRBD2 (5 bases). Germline V gives CDR1 LNHDA, CDR2 SQIVND (reference sequence). The length of the CDR3 is 15 residues. Trimming cost V 0 bases and J 2 bases, with 11 bases left between them. The CDR3: CASSIEPRTPYEQYF. The CDR3, as DNA: TGTGCCAGTAGTATAGAACCCAGGACTCCCTACGAGCAGTACTTC.

V gene TRBV11-3 combines with J gene TRBJ2-2; the match to TRBD1 covers 9 bases. Trimming cost V 5 bases and J 4 bases; bases outside gene matches: 8. CDR1 and CDR2 (germline): SGHNT, YENEEA. This CDR3 region has 16 residues. CDR3 sequence reads: CASSAGQGIGTGELFF. CDR3 DNA: TGTGCCAGCAGCGCCGGACAGGGGATAGGCACCGGGGAGCTGTTTTTT.

The rearrangement links TRBV10-1 to TRBJ2-3; 13 bases align to TRBD2. Germline V CDR1 and CDR2: WNHNN, SYGVQD (reference sequence). The V and J ends lost 4 bases and 3 bases, in that order; junction bases with no gene match: 4. This CDR3 has 16 residues. Here the CDR3 reads CASSGGTSGVTDTQYF. CDR3 coding DNA: TGCGCCAGCAGTGGTGGGACTAGCGGGGTGACAGATACGCAGTATTTT.

The chain recombines TRBV28 with TRBJ1-2; D is unclear. The CDR3 totals 13 residues. Trimming cost V 8 bases and J 7 bases, with 17 bases left between them. The germline V gene has CDR1 MDHEN and CDR2 SYDVKM. The CDR3 nucleotides are TGTGCCAGCCGCTCGGGGTCCTTGGGTGGCTACACCTTC. This translates into CASRSGSLGGYTF.

A word on this clone: Within the sample, other DNA sequences also encode this same CDR3. The CDR3 region is CASSRTGTNYGYTF. The CDR3 DNA follows: TGTGCCAGTTCCAGGACAGGGACGAACTATGGCTACACCTTC. The rearrangement uses TRBV19 and TRBJ1-2, with 8 bases identical to TRBD1. V shed 8 bases and J 2 bases; nucleotides not matched to a gene: 7. Germline assignment: CDR1 LNHDA and CDR2 SQIVND (reference sequence). The CDR3 has 14 residues. Supplemented by reference TRBV19 and TRBJ1-2, the full variable domain reads DGGITQSPKYLFRKEGQNVTLSCEQNLNHDAMYWYRQDPGQGLRLIYYSQIVNDFQKGDIAEGYSVSREKKESFPLTVTSAQKNPTAFYLCASSRTGTNYGYTFGSGTRLTVV.

The rearrangement joins TRBV29-1 to TRBJ2-7; D is possibly TRBD1 (5 bases). V shed 2 bases and J shed 2 bases, with 16 bases lying between them. Germline values: CDR1 SQVTM, CDR2 ANQGSEA. The CDR3 sequence is 15 residues long. The CDR3 DNA reads TGCAGCGTTGAACTTTGGCAAACAGGAACCTACGAGCAGTACTTC. Translating it yields CSVELWQTGTYEQYF.

The chain has TRBV3-1 (or the pseudogene TRBV3-2) and TRBJ2-1; TRBD2 agrees at 7 bases. The germline V gene encodes CDR1 LGHDT and CDR2 YNNKEL (reference sequence). The CDR3 extends over 16 amino acids. J lost 7 bases, V lost 0 bases, and 9 bases had no gene match. The CDR3 DNA sequence: TGTGCCAGCAGCCAAGATCCCCAGCGGGAATCGAATGAGCAGTTCTTC. Translated: CASSQDPQRESNEQFF.

This clone has a count of ten or more. This chain uses TRBV4-2 with TRBJ2-7, with D perhaps TRBD1 (6 bases). The germline gives CDR1 LGHNA, CDR2 YNFKEQ. Trimming took off 0 bases at V and 2 bases at J, with 20 bases between the two ends. CDR3 length equals 18 residues. The CDR3 here is CASSQDLFNLGGTYEQYF. CDR3 nucleotide sequence: TGTGCCAGCAGCCAAGATCTTTTCAACTTAGGGGGAACCTACGAGCAGTACTTC.

V gene TRBV3-1 (or the pseudogene TRBV3-2) combines with J gene TRBJ1-6, with TRBD1 identical over 7 bases. J lost 5 bases, V lost 3 bases, and 4 bases had no gene match. Germline loops: CDR1 LGHDT, CDR2 YNNKEL (reference sequence). CDR3 length: 15 residues. The CDR3 coding sequence is TGTGCCAGCAGCCAGCCCGGGACAGATAATTCACCCCTCCACTTT. Protein sequence: CASSQPGTDNSPLHF.

The chain employs TRBV11-1 and TRBJ2-2, with 7 bases fitting TRBD2. The CDR3 sequence is 14 residues long. Losses at the gene ends were 5 bases for V and 7 bases for J; bases not matched to a gene: 7. Germline V CDR1 and CDR2: SGHAT, FQDESV (reference sequence). CDR3: CASSGSGTDGELFF. CDR3 nucleotides: TGTGCCAGCAGCGGGAGCGGGACCGACGGGGAGCTGTTTTTT.

The V call is TRBV5-4, the J call TRBJ1-1; D is possibly TRBD1 (6 bases). Germline V gene data show CDR1 as SGHNT and CDR2 as YYREEE (reference sequence). The CDR3 length is 15 residues. Trimming cost V 2 bases and J 0 bases, with 11 bases left between them. CDR3 nucleotides: TGTGCCAGCAGCTTTCAGGGGCCCATGAACACTGAAGCTTTCTTT. Residues: CASSFQGPMNTEAFF.

The chain uses TRBV11-1 and TRBJ2-5; tentatively, D is TRBD2 (5 bases). Germline values: CDR1 SGHAT, CDR2 FQDESV (reference sequence). The CDR3 has 16 amino acids. Trimming removed 5 bases at V and 1 base at J, with 17 bases between. The DNA for the CDR3 is TGTGCCAGCAGCCCCCGAGGGCAGACGTTCCAAGAGACCCAGTACTTC. It yields the protein CASSPRGQTFQETQYF.

The rearrangement uses TRBV11-3 and TRBJ2-1; TRBD1 matches at 7 bases. The V gene's germline CDR1 is SGHNT and CDR2 YENEEA. The ends lost 4 bases at V and 4 bases at J; junction bases unmatched: 13. The CDR3 spans 17 residues. The CDR3, as DNA: TGTGCCAGCAGCTCCCGACAGGGAAAAAAACAATACAATGAGCAGTTCTTC. This gives the protein CASSSRQGKKQYNEQFF.

CDR3 in amino acids: CASSQDRQSPLHF. CDR3 DNA sequence: TGCGCCAGCAGCCAAGACAGGCAGTCACCCCTCCACTTT. The rearrangement joins TRBV4-3 to TRBJ1-6; D not resolved. The V gene lost 0 bases and the J gene lost 10 bases, with 7 bases spanning the gap. CDR3 length: 13 residues. The germline V gene has CDR1 LGHNA and CDR2 YSLEER.

The rearrangement joins TRBV6-2 or TRBV6-3 to TRBJ2-7, with D perhaps TRBD2 (5 bases). Germline lookup yields CDR1 MNHEY and CDR2 SVGEGT. Deletions cut 7 bases from V and 4 bases from J, with 11 bases between. The CDR3 extends over 12 amino acids. The CDR3 reads CASTPGDYEQYF. CDR3 coding DNA: TGTGCCAGCACCCCCGGGGATTACGAGCAGTACTTC.

The chain employs TRBV5-8 and TRBJ2-7; a possible D gene is TRBD2 (7 bases). V was clipped by 5 bases and J by 2 bases, with 14 bases between them. Germline lookup yields CDR1 SGHTS and CDR2 YDEGEE. This CDR3 contains 14 residues. CDR3 sequence: CASRRKGGTYEQYF. CDR3 DNA sequence: TGTGCCAGCAGGAGGAAGGGGGGGACCTACGAGCAGTACTTC.

The V and J genes are TRBV29-1 and TRBJ2-7; 7 nucleotides agree with TRBD1. Germline CDR1 is SQVTM and CDR2 is ANQGSEA. The CDR3 sequence is 14 residues long. Trimming took 7 bases from V and 5 from J; bases not matched to a gene: 14. As DNA, the CDR3 is TGCAGCGCCTCCAAGGACAGGTCATCCCACGAGCAGTACTTC. This sequence encodes CSASKDRSSHEQYF.

The table lists this clone with a few counts. V usage is TRBV5-1 and J usage is TRBJ1-3, with D unclear. Trimming cost V 1 base and J 2 bases, with 4 bases left between them. Germline V lookup: CDR1 SGHRS, CDR2 YFSETQ. The CDR3 loop spans 13 amino acids. CDR3 bases: TGCGCCAGCAGCTTGTCGGCTGGAAACACCATATATTTT. This encodes CASSLSAGNTIYF.

This chain connects TRBV7-9 to TRBJ2-3; 10 bases line up with TRBD2. Losses at the gene ends were 6 bases for V and 4 bases for J; bases not matched to a gene: 10. Germline CDR1 is SEHNR and CDR2 is FQNEAQ (reference sequence). The CDR3 is made up of 16 amino acids. For the CDR3, the DNA is TGTGCCAGCAGGGTGGGGCTAGCGGGAGAGGCAGATACGCAGTATTTT. This sequence encodes CASRVGLAGEADTQYF.

This sequence joins TRBV5-1 and TRBJ1-3, with D possibly matching TRBD1 (6 bases). Germline CDR1 reads SGHRS; CDR2 reads YFSETQ. The V end was cut by 6 bases, the J end by 8 bases, with 18 bases between. CDR3 length equals 14 residues. CDR3: CASTTGGLGDTIYF. In nucleotides, the CDR3 is TGCGCCAGCACAACGGGGGGCCTCGGGGACACCATATATTTT.

This chain connects TRBV7-3 to TRBJ2-4; D possibly corresponds to TRBD1 (7 bases). CDR3 size: 13 residues. CDR1 and CDR2 from the germline V gene are SGHTA and FQGTGA. V was cut by 5 bases and J by 6 bases, with 11 bases left in between. This CDR3 reads CASSPGGLNIQYF. For the CDR3, the DNA is TGTGCCAGCAGCCCAGGGGGGCTAAACATTCAGTACTTC.

This rearrangement joins TRBV5-1 to TRBJ1-6; D ambiguous. V was trimmed by 0 bases and J by 0 bases, leaving 7 bases between them. CDR3 size: 16 residues. The germline V gene has CDR1 SGHRS and CDR2 YFSETQ. CDR3 DNA sequence: TGCGCCAGCAGCTTGGGAACGAGCTCCTATAATTCACCCCTCCACTTT. Residues: CASSLGTSSYNSPLHF.

CDR3 nucleotides: TGTGCCAGCTCACGTTCAGGCGTAAATTCACCCCTCCACTTT. Protein product: CASSRSGVNSPLHF. The chain carries TRBV18 and TRBJ1-6; D uncertain. Germline CDR1 is KGHSH and CDR2 is LQKENI. V gave up 4 bases and J gave up 7 bases, with 11 bases separating them. There are 14 residues in the CDR3.

The V gene is TRBV6-5, the J gene TRBJ2-1; 8 nucleotides match TRBD2. Trimming at V came to 5 bases and at J to 15 bases, leaving 12 bases not matched to a gene. The germline gives CDR1 MNHEY, CDR2 SVGAGI. There are 13 residues in the CDR3. The CDR3 region is CASSQPGGGRGFF. The CDR3 bases are TGTGCCAGCAGTCAACCAGGCGGGGGGCGGGGGTTCTTC.